This TCR beta chain appears in the sequencing data of a study of blood T cells in healthy people across ages. Study details: Through template switching, about one barcoded beta molecule was captured per two T cells, as measured in model experiments.

Using a J-beta primer mix together with a sample-barcoded 5' primer, a second PCR was run for roughly 6 to 11 cycles. CDR3-containing paired-end reads numbered at least 2.5 million in each sample. TCRdb passed the 5' RACE reads through MiXCR, listing each CDR3 protein once. The repertoire holds 1.5 million to 2 million distinct CDR3 sequences, with roughly 43% as singletons. Germline-derived CDR1 and CDR2 are SGHRS and YFSETQ. The CDR3 runs 18 residues. V lost 2 bases to trimming and J lost 1 base; unmatched junction nucleotides: 11. General study results and limits: The long-lived group displayed more naive CD4+ cells, plus higher diversity, than the aged donors did.

Drawn from each donor were roughly 10 milliliters of peripheral blood. In regard to this clonotype: The antigen remains unidentified.

Sequencing used blood. V and J are TRBV5-1 and TRBJ2-3; 9 bases fit TRBD2. This TCR was recovered from a human donor in good health. The CDR3 sequence: CASSFGSGGSSGTDTQYF. The CDR3, as DNA: TGCGCCAGCAGCTTTGGAAGCGGGGGGTCCTCTGGCACAGATACGCAGTATTTT. Full variable domain (missing parts from reference TRBV5-1 and TRBJ2-3): KAGVTQTPRYLIKTRGQQVTLSCSPISGHRSVSWYQQTPGQGLQFLFEYFSETQRNKGNFPGRFSGRQFSNSRSEMNVSTLELGDSALYLCASSFGSGGSSGTDTQYFGPGTRLTVL.